This T cell receptor (beta chain) emerged from a study of molecular identifiers for immune sequencing clone quantification. Library preparation followed earlier protocols using designated TCR primers. TCRdb redid the calling of the PCR reads with MiXCR, one entry per CDR3 protein. The table shows tens of thousands of distinct CDR3 sequences, with 21% occurring only once. CDR3 length: 14 amino acids. Trimming at V came to 4 bases and at J to 3 bases, leaving 1 base not matched to a gene. Germline assignment: CDR1 SGHVS and CDR2 FQNEAQ. Study-level results: Identical TCR molecules can share a barcode, and this sharing could underestimate highly expanded clone sizes.

This clonotype was counted many times. Its antigen remains unknown. Sequenced material: naive CD8+ T cells from blood, with Jurkat cell RNA spiked in. Subset: FACS-sorted CD8+CD4-CCR7+CD45RA+ naive T cells. The chain recombines TRBV7-8 with TRBJ1-2; the match to TRBD1 covers 11 bases. The sequence was collected from a human donor in good health. Some libraries in this study had Jurkat cell RNA spiked in. The CDR3 bases are TGTGCCAGCAGCTCGGGACAGGGGGACTATGGCTACACCTTC. Amino acids: CASSSGQGDYGYTF.